Listed below are T cell receptor beta chains from one sample, sequenced in a study of cytomegalovirus exposure and HLA in healthy donors. TCRdb's copy holds only in-frame clones and misses some; the assay was immunoSEQ multiplex PCR. The data show over 200,000 clones, approximately 90% seen once. Sequences were obtained from PBMCs. The source of these receptors is a woman in her late teens or twenties in good health and CMV-seronegative. Both conserved end residues are trimmed from each CDR3. Each record gives: clone size, V gene, CDR3 protein. Expanded clones are given a class, and other clones once, few, many or no size at all.

.,TRBV15,ATGLDRLLNTEAF
.,TRBV13,ASSPQGHGNYGYT
.,TRBV18,ASSSTNTGFRNTIY
.,TRBV7-9,AGGQNSGNTIY
.,TRBV27,ASSYSPTYEQY
.,TRBV5-1,ASSLDPGLAGSGEQF
.,TRBV7-9,ASSPRGPDTQY
.,TRBV5-1,ASSIWTRGAYNEQF
.,TRBV11-2,ASSFYPGQGHNEQF
.,TRBV5-1,ASSLAKGGLYNEQF
.,TRBV19,ASSIAPSSYEQY
few,TRBV5-1,ASSSGTGGSYNEQF
.,TRBV6-5,ASRGWALNEQF
.,TRBV2,ASSESGGQDTQY
.,TRBV5-4,ASSSRYNEQF
.,TRBV11-2,ASSLFFGQGVQARYGYT
.,TRBV4-1,ASSVRRLAGGWGTGELF
.,TRBV20-1,SAPGVGYT
.,TRBV5-1,ASSLGASPDNYEQY
.,TRBV5-1,ASSLDPGLNTEAF
.,TRBV7-2,ASSFPGQGVYEQY
.,TRBV4-1,ASSQGGSTYEQY
.,TRBV19,ASSKTGHGYTGELF
once,TRBV5-8,ASSFTVQPQH
once,TRBV7-2,ASSSRGPNYGYT
.,TRBV2,ASNPTGLRYEQY
.,TRBV2,ASRDRAYEQY
once,TRBV4-1,ASSQDRRGTSDTEAF
.,TRBV5-1,ASSLAGGQGGEKLF
.,TRBV11-2,ASSSLGGRNYGYT
.,TRBV4-1,ASSQVSGTVSYEQY
.,TRBV11-2,ASSLEASGRAPAGEQY
.,TRBV5-1,ASSLRGTTSSGANVLT
.,TRBV12-5,ASGLGASGEQETQY
.,TRBV10-3,AASSGGDTDTQY
.,TRBV4-3,ASSQVELSLSYNEQF
.,TRBV4-1,ASSRGAGVMDTNEKLF
.,TRBV19,ASRPPGRGVSNTEAF
.,TRBV5-1,ASSWTGVTYNEQF
once,TRBV5-8,ASSSGGGISTDTQY
.,TRBV6-5,ASRTVYGYT
.,TRBV4-3,ASSQGFREKLF
.,TRBV11-2,ASSFPRTSGGPNNEQF
.,TRBV5-1,ASTASSGRIANTGELF
.,TRBV5-1,ASTTSSGRALVPDTQY
.,TRBV15,ATRPTDAGELF
.,TRBV9,ASSVSPDRVYGYT
.,TRBV27,ASSTGSTDTQY
once,TRBV10-1,ASSRQGAYEQY
.,TRBV2,ASSGTGETDTQY
once,TRBV4-3,ASSQEWKAGVYGYT
.,TRBV7-6,ASSHARGSTGELF
once,TRBV2,ASSPGQGREKLL
.,TRBV20-1,SAPPAF
.,TRBV5-4,ASSLLLQGYT
.,TRBV4-1,ASSQGPGQVPYEQY
.,TRBV18,ASSPPALTDTQY
.,TRBV6-5,ASTTGSSYNSPLH
.,TRBV13,ASSLPPGENYGYT